This entry lists 22 T cell receptor beta chains sequenced from one sample in a study of spatial heterogeneity in lung cancer. Each CDR3 protein gets one entry after TCRdb re-called the 5' RACE reads with MiXCR. The sample lists 48,000 or so distinct CDR3 sequences; 5.3% were seen once. The time point here: sample taken at primary tumor resection. Whole RNA was taken from tumor, nontumor lung or frozen PBMC; it was then sequenced unsorted. The sequencing used PBMCs, collected at surgery. The receptors were sampled from a male donor with early-stage non-small cell lung cancer.

Ten or more counts support this clonotype. The chain combines TRBV20-1 with TRBJ1-1; the match to TRBD1 covers 7 bases. The V gene's germline CDR1 is DFQATT and CDR2 SNEGSKA (reference sequence). After removal of 0 bases from V and 0 bases from J, the junction contained 4 bases not matched to a gene. This CDR3 has 15 amino acids. The CDR3 nucleotides read TGCAGTGCTAGAGATCAGCAGGGGGTGAACACTGAAGCTTTCTTT. This sequence encodes CSARDQQGVNTEAFF.

This clonotype showed up many times. This chain uses TRBV19 with TRBJ1-2; no clear D gene. The length of the CDR3 is 11 residues. V lost 6 bases to trimming and J lost 7 bases, with 9 bases between them. Germline CDR1 LNHDA, CDR2 SQIVND (reference sequence). CDR3 sequence: CASRGDTGYTF. The CDR3 DNA follows: TGTGCCAGTAGGGGAGATACTGGCTACACCTTC.

In this sample, this clonotype turned up many times. The chain employs TRBV3-1 and TRBJ2-1; D remains ambiguous. The CDR3 has 13 amino acids. Germline CDR1 reads LGHDT; CDR2 reads YNNKEL (reference sequence). V was pared by 4 bases and J by 8 bases, with 12 bases between. CDR3 nucleotide sequence: TGTGCCAGCAGCCTCCCCGAGAGAGATGAGCAGTTCTTC. Translating gives CASSLPERDEQFF.

The sample holds many counts of this clonotype. This chain joins TRBV24-1 and TRBJ2-1; 13 bases are shared with TRBD2. J was trimmed by 1 base and V by 2 bases; bases with no gene match: 7. The germline gives CDR1 KGHDR, CDR2 SFDVKD. The CDR3 spans 19 residues. For the CDR3, the DNA is TGTGCCACCAGTGATTCCGGGACTAGCGGGAAGTCATCCTACAATGAGCAGTTCTTC. It is translated as CATSDSGTSGKSSYNEQFF.

This clonotype was counted at least ten times. The genes are TRBV19 and TRBJ2-2; D gene ambiguous. The CDR3 sequence is 13 residues long. Germline loops: CDR1 LNHDA, CDR2 SQIVND (reference sequence). Trimming removed 7 bases from V and 3 bases from J, with 9 bases in between. CDR3 sequence reads: CASNARDTGELFF. In nucleotides, the CDR3 is TGTGCCAGTAACGCTCGAGACACCGGGGAGCTGTTTTTT.

This clonotype was counted many times. The rearrangement uses TRBV6-6 and TRBJ2-3; D is perhaps TRBD2 (6 bases). This CDR3 has 14 amino acids. Germline CDR1 is MNHNY and CDR2 is SVGAGI (reference sequence). V lost 2 bases, J lost 4 bases, and 10 bases lay in between. This CDR3 reads CASSYGGTADTQYF. The CDR3 nucleotides read TGTGCCAGCAGTTACGGAGGGACGGCAGATACGCAGTATTTT.

This clonotype was detected ten times or more. The rearrangement links TRBV19 to TRBJ2-2; 9 bases line up with TRBD1. CDR1 is LNHDA and CDR2 is SQIVND in the germline V gene (reference sequence). The length of the CDR3 is 18 residues. DNA for the CDR3: TGTGCGCCAACCAAGGGGCAGATCGCCGGGACAGGGAGCGGGGAGCTGTTTTTT. This translates into CAPTKGQIAGTGSGELFF.

This clonotype was counted ten times or more. The V call is TRBV25-1, the J call TRBJ1-1; possibly TRBD1 for D (5 bases). The CDR3 has 16 amino acids. The V end was cut by 7 bases, the J end by 0 bases, with 18 bases between. Germline CDR1 MGHDK, CDR2 SYGVNS. CDR3 DNA sequence: TGTGCCAGCATTCCACCACGGGACGGGTTGAACACTGAAGCTTTCTTT. Translated: CASIPPRDGLNTEAFF.

The gene calls are TRBV9 and TRBJ2-1, with 8 bases matching TRBD1. The germline CDR1 and CDR2 sequences are SGDLS and YYNGEE. The CDR3 has 16 residues. Trimming took 3 bases from V and 0 from J; bases not matched to a gene: 5. Written as DNA, the CDR3 is TGTGCCAGCAGCGCTCCGACAGGGGACTCCTACAATGAGCAGTTCTTC. Its translation: CASSAPTGDSYNEQFF.

This clonotype came up many times. The chain links TRBV7-8 to TRBJ1-5, with D possibly being TRBD1 (5 bases). The CDR3 consists of 16 residues. Germline CDR1 SGHVS, CDR2 FQNEAQ. The germline V and J ends were trimmed by 1 base and 2 bases, with 12 bases remaining between them. Here the CDR3 reads CASSLGGRVGNQPQHF. The CDR3 coding sequence is TGTGCCAGCAGCTTAGGAGGCAGGGTAGGCAATCAGCCCCAGCATTTT.

This clonotype was seen repeatedly, ten times or more. The gene calls are TRBV20-1 and TRBJ1-3; possibly TRBD1 for D (5 bases). CDR1 is DFQATT, CDR2 SNEGSKA, per germline (reference sequence). This CDR3 region has 15 residues. Deletions cut 0 bases from V and 3 bases from J, with 12 bases between. CDR3 loop: CSARDRAGNGNTIYF. In nucleotides, the CDR3 is TGCAGTGCTAGAGATAGGGCAGGGAATGGAAACACCATATATTTT.

This clonotype was seen repeatedly, ten times or more. This chain uses TRBV6-1 with TRBJ2-1; D unclear. Germline-derived CDR1 and CDR2 are MNHNS and SASEGT. The CDR3 sequence is 13 residues long. The V gene lost 4 bases and the J gene lost 8 bases, with 12 bases spanning the gap. CDR3 region: CASSVPARDEQFF. The CDR3 nucleotides read TGTGCCAGCAGTGTACCTGCAAGGGATGAGCAGTTCTTC.

This clonotype has ten or more counts. The rearrangement links TRBV7-8 to TRBJ1-1; 9 positions agree with TRBD1. The CDR3 spans 15 residues. Germline V gene data show CDR1 as SGHVS and CDR2 as FQNEAQ. The trim removed 2 bases at V and 5 bases at J, leaving 6 bases unmatched. CDR3 protein: CASSLPGQGKTEAFF. In DNA form, the CDR3 reads TGTGCCAGCAGCTTACCGGGACAGGGTAAAACTGAAGCTTTCTTT.

This clonotype was detected only a few times. This chain links TRBV7-2 with TRBJ1-3; D gene unclear. The CDR3 runs to 15 residues. V lost 5 bases to trimming and J lost 0 bases, with 11 bases between them. Germline CDR1 and CDR2: SGHTA and FQGNSA. CDR3 in DNA: TGTGCCAGCAGCCCGACGGCAAGCTCTGGAAACACCATATATTTT. Its translation is CASSPTASSGNTIYF.

This clonotype was counted many times. The CDR3 DNA reads TGTGCCAGCAGCTTGTTGGGGACAGGGGGCCCTAGCAATCAGCCCCAGCATTTT. Protein sequence: CASSLLGTGGPSNQPQHF. The chain carries TRBV5-5 and TRBJ1-5; 12 positions agree with TRBD1. CDR1 is SGHKS and CDR2 is YYEKEE in the germline V gene (reference sequence). CDR3 size: 18 residues. The V gene end was trimmed by 1 base and the J gene end by 0 bases; junction bases not matched to a gene: 5.

Note on this clonotype: This may stem from a read error, because a much larger clone lies one nucleotide away. The conserved phenylalanine or tryptophan normally closing the CDR3 is absent here, so this likely arose from a read error. This chain links TRBV11-2 with TRBJ2-6; TRBD2 is a possible D gene (6 bases). Germline lookup yields CDR1 SGHAT and CDR2 FQNNGV. V lost 1 base and J 2 bases, leaving 9 bases between the germline ends. The CDR3 extends over 16 amino acids. CDR3 region: CASSLVLAAGANVLTY. For the CDR3, the DNA is TGTGCCAGCAGCTTAGTACTAGCCGCTGGGGCCAACGTCCTGACTTAC.

This clonotype was seen more than once but under ten times. The rearrangement links TRBV6-5 to TRBJ2-1; weak D call: TRBD2 (5 bases). With 8 bases removed from V and 8 bases from J, the gap between germline ends came to 13 bases. This CDR3 comprises 12 residues. Germline loops: CDR1 MNHEY, CDR2 SVGAGI. The CDR3: CASGLPWDEQFF. The CDR3 nucleotides are TGTGCCAGCGGACTCCCTTGGGATGAGCAGTTCTTC.

This clonotype was detected ten times or more. V is TRBV29-1 and J is TRBJ2-3; perhaps TRBD2 as D (6 bases). Trimming stripped 3 bases from V and 8 bases from J, with 15 bases between. Germline V gene data show CDR1 as SQVTM and CDR2 as ANQGSEA. The CDR3 extends over 13 amino acids. In DNA, the CDR3 is TGCAGCGTTGACGACAGCCGCGGGGCTACGCAGTATTTT. Encoded protein: CSVDDSRGATQYF.

This sequence joins TRBV4-1 and TRBJ1-5; tentatively, D is TRBD1 (6 bases). Trimming left V 2 bases short and J 6 bases short, with 14 bases between. This CDR3 contains 15 residues. Per germline, CDR1 MGHRA and CDR2 YSYEKL. The CDR3 nucleotides are TGCGCCAGCAGCCAACCCCACAGGGTGGGTCAGCCCCAGCATTTT. Amino acids: CASSQPHRVGQPQHF.

This clonotype was counted many times. The J gene is TRBJ2-2, the V gene TRBV19; 7 nucleotides line up with TRBD1. Germline V gene lookup returns CDR1 LNHDA and CDR2 SQIVND (reference sequence). With 6 bases clipped from V and 4 bases from J, the junction kept 8 bases outside the gene matches. This CDR3 region has 15 residues. CDR3 in amino acids: CASRLQGSGTGELFF. The CDR3 region has the DNA TGTGCCAGTAGGCTACAGGGGAGCGGCACCGGGGAGCTGTTTTTT.

V is TRBV25-1 and J is TRBJ1-1, with a weak D call TRBD1 (5 bases). This CDR3 contains 17 residues. The germline V gene has CDR1 MGHDK and CDR2 SYGVNS. V lost 3 bases, J lost 3 bases, and 20 bases lay in between. Here the CDR3 reads CASSDNQGPLSDTEAFF. In nucleotides, the CDR3 is TGTGCCAGCAGTGACAATCAGGGTCCTCTCTCTGACACTGAAGCTTTCTTT.

This clonotype was recorded at least ten times. The rearrangement links TRBV5-6 to TRBJ1-5; D ambiguous. Germline CDR1 reads SGHDT; CDR2 reads YYEEEE. Trimming shortened V by 4 bases and J by 7 bases, and 15 bases separated the two germline ends. The CDR3 consists of 14 residues. The CDR3 reads CASSTRKAAQPQHF. For the CDR3, the DNA is TGTGCCAGCAGCACTAGGAAGGCAGCCCAGCCCCAGCATTTT.